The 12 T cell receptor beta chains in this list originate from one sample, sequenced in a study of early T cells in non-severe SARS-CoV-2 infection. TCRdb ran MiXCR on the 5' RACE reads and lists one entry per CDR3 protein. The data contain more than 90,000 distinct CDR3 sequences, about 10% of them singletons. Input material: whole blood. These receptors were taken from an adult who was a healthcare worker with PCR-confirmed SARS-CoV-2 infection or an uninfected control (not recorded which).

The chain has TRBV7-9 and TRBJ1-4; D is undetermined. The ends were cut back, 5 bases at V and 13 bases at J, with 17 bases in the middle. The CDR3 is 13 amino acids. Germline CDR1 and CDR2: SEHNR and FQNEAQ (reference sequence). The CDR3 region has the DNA TGTGCCAGCAGCCCGGGTACGGTCGGCTCACTGTTTTTT. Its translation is CASSPGTVGSLFF.

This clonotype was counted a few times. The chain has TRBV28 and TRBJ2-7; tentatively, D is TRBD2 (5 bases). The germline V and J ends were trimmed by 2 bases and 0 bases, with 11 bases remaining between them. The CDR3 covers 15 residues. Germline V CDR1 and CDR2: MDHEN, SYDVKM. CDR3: CASSLGSFFSYEQYF. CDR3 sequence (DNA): TGTGCCAGCAGTTTAGGGAGCTTTTTCTCCTACGAGCAGTACTTC. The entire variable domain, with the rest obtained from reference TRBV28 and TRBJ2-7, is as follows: DVKVTQSSRYLVKRTGEKVFLECVQDMDHENMFWYRQDPGLGLRLIYFSYDVKMKEKGDIPEGYSVSREKKERFSLILESASTNQTSMYLCASSLGSFFSYEQYFGPGTRLTVT.

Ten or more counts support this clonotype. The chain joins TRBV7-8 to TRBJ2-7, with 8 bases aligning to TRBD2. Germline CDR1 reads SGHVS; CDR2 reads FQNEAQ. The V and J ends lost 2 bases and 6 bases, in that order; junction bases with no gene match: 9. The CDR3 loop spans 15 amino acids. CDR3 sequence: CASSLRSGSPSEQYF. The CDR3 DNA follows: TGTGCCAGCAGCTTACGGAGCGGGAGCCCGTCCGAGCAGTACTTC.

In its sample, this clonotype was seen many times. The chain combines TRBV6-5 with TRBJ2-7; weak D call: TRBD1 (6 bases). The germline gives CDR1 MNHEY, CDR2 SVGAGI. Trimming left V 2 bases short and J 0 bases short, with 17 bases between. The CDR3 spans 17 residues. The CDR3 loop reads CASSYDPGRGLSYEQYF. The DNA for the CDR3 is TGTGCCAGCAGTTACGACCCTGGCAGGGGTCTCTCCTACGAGCAGTACTTC.

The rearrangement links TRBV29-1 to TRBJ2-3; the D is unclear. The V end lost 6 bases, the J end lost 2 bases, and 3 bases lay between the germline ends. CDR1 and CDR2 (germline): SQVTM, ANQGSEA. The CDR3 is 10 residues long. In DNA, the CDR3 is TGCAGCGTCTTCACAGATACGCAGTATTTT. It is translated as CSVFTDTQYF.

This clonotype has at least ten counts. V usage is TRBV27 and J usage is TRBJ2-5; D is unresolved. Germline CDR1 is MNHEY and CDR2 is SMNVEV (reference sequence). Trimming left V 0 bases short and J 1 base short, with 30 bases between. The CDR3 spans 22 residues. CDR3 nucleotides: TGTGCCAGCAGTTTATCGAGAAAATTCCCCTTCCGTGTGAGTCCGAGCCAAGAGACCCAGTACTTC. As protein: CASSLSRKFPFRVSPSQETQYF.

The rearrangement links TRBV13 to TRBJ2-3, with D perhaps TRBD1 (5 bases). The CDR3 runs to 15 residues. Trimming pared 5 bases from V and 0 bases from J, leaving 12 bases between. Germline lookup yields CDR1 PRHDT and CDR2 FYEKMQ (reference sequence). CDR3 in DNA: TGTGCCAGCAGCCCGAAGACAGCTAGCACAGATACGCAGTATTTT. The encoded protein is CASSPKTASTDTQYF.

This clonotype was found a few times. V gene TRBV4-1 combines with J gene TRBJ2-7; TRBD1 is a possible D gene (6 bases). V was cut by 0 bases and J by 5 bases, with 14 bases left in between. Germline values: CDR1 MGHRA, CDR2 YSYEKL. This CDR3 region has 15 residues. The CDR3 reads CASSQDGRTENEQYF. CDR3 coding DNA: TGCGCCAGCAGCCAAGATGGAAGGACAGAAAACGAGCAGTACTTC.

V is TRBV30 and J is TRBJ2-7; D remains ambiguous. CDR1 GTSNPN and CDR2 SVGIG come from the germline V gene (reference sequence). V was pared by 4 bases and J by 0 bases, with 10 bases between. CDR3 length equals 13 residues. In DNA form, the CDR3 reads TGTGCCTGGACCCAGCCGAGCTCCTACGAGCAGTACTTC. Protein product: CAWTQPSSYEQYF.

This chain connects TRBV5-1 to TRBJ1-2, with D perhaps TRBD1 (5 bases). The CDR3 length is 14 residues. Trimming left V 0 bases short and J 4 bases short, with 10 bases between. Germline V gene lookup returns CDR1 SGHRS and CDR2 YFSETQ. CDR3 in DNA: TGCGCCAGCAGCTTGGGGGGACTGAGCTATGGCTACACCTTC. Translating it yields CASSLGGLSYGYTF.

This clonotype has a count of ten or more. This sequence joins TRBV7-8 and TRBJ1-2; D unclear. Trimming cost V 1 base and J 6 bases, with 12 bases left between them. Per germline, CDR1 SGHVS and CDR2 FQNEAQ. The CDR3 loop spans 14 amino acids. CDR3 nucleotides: TGTGCCAGCAGCTTAGTGGTGGCTGAGGATGGCTACACCTTC. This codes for CASSLVVAEDGYTF.

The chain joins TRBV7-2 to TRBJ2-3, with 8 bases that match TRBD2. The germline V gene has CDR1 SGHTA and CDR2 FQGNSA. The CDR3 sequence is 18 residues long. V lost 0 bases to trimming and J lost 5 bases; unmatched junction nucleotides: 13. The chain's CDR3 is CASSLALVSGATGDTQYF. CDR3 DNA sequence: TGTGCCAGCAGCTTAGCCCTCGTTAGCGGGGCTACGGGAGATACGCAGTATTTT. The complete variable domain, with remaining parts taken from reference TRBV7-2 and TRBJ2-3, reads GAGVSQSPSNKVTEKGKDVELRCDPISGHTALYWYRQSLGQGLEFLIYFQGNSAPDKSGLPSDRFSAERTGGSVSTLTIQRTQQEDSAVYLCASSLALVSGATGDTQYFGPGTRLTVL.